The clone carrying this T cell receptor beta chain was recorded at least ten times. This specimen belongs to a study of blood T cells in healthy people across ages. There are 14 residues in the CDR3. With V trimmed by 2 bases and J by 4 bases, 2 bases remained unmatched. Germline CDR1 and CDR2: MNHNY and SVGAGI (reference sequence). Primers used in a second PCR of about 7 to 12 cycles were a sample-barcoded 5' primer and a J-beta primer mix. At least 2.5 million CDR3-containing paired-end reads were obtained per sample. TCRdb reprocessed the 5' RACE reads with MiXCR, giving one entry per CDR3 protein. The table records approximately 1,000,000 distinct CDR3 sequences, more than 30% of them present only once.

This sequence joins TRBV6-6 and TRBJ2-1; TRBD1 agrees at 7 bases. The sample taken for sequencing was blood. This clonotype was obtained from a man between 18 and 35 years old in good health. In DNA form, the CDR3 reads TGTGCCAGCAGTTACGGGACAGTTTACAATGAGCAGTTCTTC. This translates into CASSYGTVYNEQFF.